These T cell receptor beta chains were read from a single sample in a study of memory B cells and T cells in multiple sclerosis. These TCRs are of unknown antigen specificity. TCRdb's table, derived via immunoSEQ multiplex PCR, lists solely in-frame clones and lacks some. Of tens of thousands of clones in the sample, 86% were seen once. The sequencing input was PBMCs from blood kept in culture. The receptors here all came from a human donor with multiple sclerosis. Both conserved end residues are part of each CDR3. D genes are given only for firm matches. Some rows mark clone size as missing; the rest say once, few, many or name a class of expanded clone.

>once|TRBJ2-7|NA|TRBV4-1
TGCGCCAGCAGCCAAGGAGGGACATCCTACGAGCAGTACTTC
CASSQGGTSYEQYF
>once|TRBJ2-7|TRBD2|TRBV30
TGTGCCTGGAGTGTAAGTAGCGGGAGCTCCTACGAGCAGTACTTC
CAWSVSSGSSYEQYF
>NA|TRBJ2-7|NA|TRBV20-1
TGCAGTGCTAGGGACAACTACGAGCAGTACTTC
CSARDNYEQYF
>NA|TRBJ2-3|NA|TRBV5-1
TGCGCCAGCAGCATGGCCCTTCAGAGGGCAGATACGCAGTATTTT
CASSMALQRADTQYF
>NA|TRBJ2-7|NA|TRBV6-5
TGTGCCAGCAGTACCGGGGGCTACGAGCAGTACTTC
CASSTGGYEQYF
>NA|TRBJ2-1|TRBD2|TRBV9
TGTGCCAGCAGCCCAAGCCAGCGGGGGGGCCGATATGAGCAGTTCTTC
CASSPSQRGGRYEQFF
>few|TRBJ2-2|NA|TRBV4-1
TGCGCCAGCAGCCAAGGAGCAGGGCCCGGGGAGCTGTTTTTT
CASSQGAGPGELFF
>NA|TRBJ1-3|NA|TRBV6-1
TGTGCCAGCAGAGCGGGACACATCTCTGGAAACACCATATATTTT
CASRAGHISGNTIYF
>once|TRBJ2-1|TRBD2|TRBV11-2
TGTGCCAGCAGCTTAAGGGCGGGAGAGAACAATGAGCAGTTCTTC
CASSLRAGENNEQFF
>NA|TRBJ2-7|TRBD1|TRBV9
TGTGCCAGCAGCGTAGGGGGGACAGGGATCTACGAGCAGTACTTC
CASSVGGTGIYEQYF
>NA|TRBJ2-7|TRBD2|TRBV2
TGTGCCAGCAGAAGACTAGCGGGATCCTACGAGCAGTACTTC
CASRRLAGSYEQYF
>NA|TRBJ1-2|NA|TRBV19
TGTGCCAGTAGTATAAGATCCGGCGAATACACCTTC
CASSIRSGEYTF
>NA|TRBJ2-1|TRBD2|TRBV11-2
TGTGCCAGCAGCTTAGCGGGGGGGTACAATGAGCAGTTCTTC
CASSLAGGYNEQFF
>NA|TRBJ2-5|TRBD1|TRBV19
TGTGCCAGTAACCCCGGGGCCAGGGGGTCAGAGACCCAGTACTTC
CASNPGARGSETQYF
>NA|TRBJ2-1|TRBD2|TRBV5-1
TGCGCCAGCAGCTTGGTAGGAAGCGGGAGACCATACAATGAGCAGTTCTTC
CASSLVGSGRPYNEQFF
>NA|TRBJ1-6|TRBD1|TRBV6-1
TGTGCCAGCAGTGAGGGGGACAGGGTAAATTCACCCCTCCACTTT
CASSEGDRVNSPLHF
>once|TRBJ1-6|NA|TRBV6-1
TGTGCCAGCAGTCTCGGTGAGGGTAATTCACCCCTCCACTTT
CASSLGEGNSPLHF
>NA|TRBJ2-7|TRBD2|TRBV10-3
TGTGCCATCAGTGAGGGACTAGCAGGCTACGAGCAGTACTTC
CAISEGLAGYEQYF
>NA|TRBJ1-4|NA|TRBV5-1
TGCGCCAGCAGCTCAGATCCGGGGAATGAAAAACTGTTTTTT
CASSSDPGNEKLFF
>few|TRBJ2-4|NA|TRBV2
TGTGCCAGCAGTGCGTCACAGGCTGGGTTAGGCAACATTCAGTACTTC
CASSASQAGLGNIQYF
>NA|TRBJ1-1|NA|TRBV5-4
TGTGCCAGCAGCTTGACCAGGGGAATGAACACTGAAGCTTTCTTT
CASSLTRGMNTEAFF
>NA|TRBJ2-7|TRBD2|TRBV2
TGTGCCAGCGTCCTCGGGGTAGCGGGAGAAAGCGAGCAGTACTTC
CASVLGVAGESEQYF
>NA|TRBJ1-5|NA|TRBV5-6
TGTGCCAGCAGCTTGGGGAATCAGCCCCAGCATTTT
CASSLGNQPQHF
>NA|TRBJ2-7|NA|TRBV6-1
TGTGCCAGCAGGGTCGGCGGGCGCTCCTACGAGCAGTACTTC
CASRVGGRSYEQYF
>NA|TRBJ1-5|NA|TRBV10-3
TGTGCCATCAGTGAGTCAAGGACCTCTTATAGCAATCAGCCCCAGCATTTT
CAISESRTSYSNQPQHF
>NA|TRBJ2-2|NA|TRBV19
TGTGCCAGTTCCCTCGGACTGGGCCCCGGGGAGCTGTTTTTT
CASSLGLGPGELFF
>NA|TRBJ1-3|NA|TRBV29-1
TGCAGCGCCCCGACTGGAAACACCATATATTTT
CSAPTGNTIYF
>few|TRBJ1-2|NA|TRBV6-1
TGTGCCAGCACTAGTGTCTCCTATGGCTACACCTTC
CASTSVSYGYTF
>NA|TRBJ2-7|NA|TRBV6-6
TGTGCCAGCAGTTACTCACCCCTCCCGAAGGAGCAGTACTTC
CASSYSPLPKEQYF
>NA|TRBJ1-1|NA|TRBV15
TGTGCCACCAGCAGTGGGTACACTGAAGCTTTCTTT
CATSSGYTEAFF
>NA|TRBJ2-7|TRBD2|TRBV5-1
TGCGCCAGCTCAGGACTAGCGACCCCGGGCGAGCAGTACTTC
CASSGLATPGEQYF
>NA|TRBJ2-2|NA|TRBV6-1
TGTGCCAGCAGTGTGGAAGCCATGAACACCGGGGAGCTGTTTTTT
CASSVEAMNTGELFF
>NA|TRBJ1-4|NA|TRBV27
TGTGCCAGCAGTTTCACGGGCAGGGTTGGTGAAAAACTGTTTTTT
CASSFTGRVGEKLFF
>NA|TRBJ2-7|NA|TRBV2
TGTGCCAGCACCGTCGAAGGCCCGCAGGATCGTCAGTACTTC
CASTVEGPQDRQYF
>NA|TRBJ1-5|NA|TRBV30
TGTGCCTGGAGTGATGGGGGCGATCGTCCCCAGCATTTT
CAWSDGGDRPQHF
>NA|TRBJ1-1|NA|TRBV5-1
TGCGCCAGCAGCTTGGATGGCCTGAACACTGAAGCTTTCTTT
CASSLDGLNTEAFF
>NA|TRBJ1-1|TRBD1|TRBV9
TGTGCCAGCAGCGTAGAGGCAGGGGGAATGAACACTGAAGCTTTCTTT
CASSVEAGGMNTEAFF
>once|TRBJ2-6|NA|TRBV6-6
TGTGCCAGCAGCTTACTTGCCCCCTCTGGGGCCAACGTCCTGACTTTC
CASSLLAPSGANVLTF
>NA|TRBJ2-3|NA|TRBV5-4
TGTGCCAGCAGCTTGGGTGTTGGAGCTAGCACAGATACGCAGTATTTT
CASSLGVGASTDTQYF
>NA|TRBJ2-7|TRBD1|TRBV6-5
TGTGCCAGCAGTTACTCGGACAGGGCGGGCGAGCAGTACTTC
CASSYSDRAGEQYF
>NA|TRBJ1-2|TRBD1|TRBV19
TGTGCCAGCACGGGACAGCGTAACTATGGCTACACCTTC
CASTGQRNYGYTF
>NA|TRBJ2-7|NA|TRBV5-5
TGTGCCAGCAGCTTGGGGGGTGGACCCTACGAGCAGTACTTC
CASSLGGGPYEQYF
>NA|TRBJ2-5|NA|TRBV6-5
TGTGCCAGCAGTAGATCTAGCCTCCAAGAGACCCAGTACTTC
CASSRSSLQETQYF
>NA|TRBJ2-6|NA|TRBV29-1
TGCAGCGCATGGGCGGGACCTACCTCCAGCTCTGGGGCCAACGTCCTGACTTTC
CSAWAGPTSSSGANVLTF
>NA|TRBJ1-5|NA|TRBV27
TGTGCCAGCAGCCCGGCGCAGCTTCAGCCCCAGCATTTT
CASSPAQLQPQHF
>NA|TRBJ1-1|TRBD1|TRBV25-1
TGTGCCAGCAGTGAATGGGGACAGGGAGAGGCTTTCTTT
CASSEWGQGEAFF
>NA|TRBJ2-1|TRBD2|TRBV7-2
TGTGCCAGCAGCCGAGGACTAGCGGGAGGGCCTACTGAGCAGTTCTTC
CASSRGLAGGPTEQFF
>NA|TRBJ2-3|NA|TRBV5-1
TGCGCCAGCAGCTCGGGACCGCGAGATACGCAGTATTTT
CASSSGPRDTQYF
>NA|TRBJ1-1|NA|TRBV7-9
TGTGCCAGCAGCTTAGACAGAAACACTGAAGCTTTCTTT
CASSLDRNTEAFF
>NA|TRBJ1-1|NA|TRBV25-1
TGTGCCAGCAGTGATTCAGGCTGGGGGACTAACACTGAAGCTTTCTTT
CASSDSGWGTNTEAFF
>NA|TRBJ2-1|NA|TRBV19
TGTGCCAGTAGTATCTTCGGGTCTGAGCAGTTCTTC
CASSIFGSEQFF
>NA|TRBJ1-3|NA|TRBV2
TGTGCCAGCAGTGAAGCTCGGGGGAGGGGAAACACCATATATTTT
CASSEARGRGNTIYF
>NA|TRBJ2-5|TRBD2|TRBV7-3
TGTGCCAGCAGCTTAAGCGGGAGCGTAGGAGAGACCCAGTACTTC
CASSLSGSVGETQYF